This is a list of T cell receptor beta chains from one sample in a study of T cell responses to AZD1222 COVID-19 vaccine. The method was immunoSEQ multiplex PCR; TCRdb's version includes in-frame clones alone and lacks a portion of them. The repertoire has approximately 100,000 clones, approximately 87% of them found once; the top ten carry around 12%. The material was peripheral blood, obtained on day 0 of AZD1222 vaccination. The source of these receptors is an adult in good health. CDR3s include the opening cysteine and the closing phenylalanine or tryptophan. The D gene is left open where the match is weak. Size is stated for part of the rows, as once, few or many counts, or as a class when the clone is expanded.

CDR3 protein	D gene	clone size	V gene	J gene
CASSEESQGYNEQFF	-	-	TRBV6-1	TRBJ2-1
CASSLPGGAYQPQHF	-	-	TRBV28	TRBJ1-5
CASLGTVNTEAFF	TRBD1	few	TRBV25-1	TRBJ1-1
CSGTGYADTQYF	TRBD1	-	TRBV29-1	TRBJ2-3
CASSTSGAYNEQFF	TRBD2	-	TRBV10-2	TRBJ2-1
CASSYSPQHAGELFF	-	-	TRBV6-6	TRBJ2-2
CASTFDRAYGYTF	TRBD1	-	TRBV28	TRBJ1-2
CASSETFKYEQYF	-	-	TRBV2	TRBJ2-7
CAHGAFLEAFF	-	once	TRBV28	TRBJ1-1
CASRPRDTGELFF	-	-	TRBV19	TRBJ2-2
CASSIGGLAGPKAKNIQYF	TRBD2	-	TRBV19	TRBJ2-4
CASSPGYERGQFF	-	-	TRBV7-8	TRBJ2-1
CASSQDSLTGYYPDTQYF	TRBD1	-	TRBV4-1	TRBJ2-3